This TCR beta chain was observed in a study of molecular identifiers for immune sequencing clone quantification. TCRdb fed the PCR reads into MiXCR, producing one record per CDR3 protein. The table records about 500,000 distinct CDR3 sequences, about 26% of them present only once. This clonotype has ten or more counts. Trimming removed 0 bases at V and 5 bases at J, with 13 bases between. CDR1 and CDR2 (germline): MGHRA, YSYEKL. The CDR3 has 15 amino acids. This clonotype was sampled from a human donor in good health. Some libraries in this study had Jurkat cell RNA spiked in. This chain links TRBV4-1 with TRBJ2-5, with D maybe TRBD1 (6 bases). Sequencing was done on a sample of naive CD8+ T cells from blood, with Jurkat cell RNA spiked in. The subset is: FACS-sorted CD8+CD4-CCR7+CD45RA+ naive T cells. The CDR3 region is CASSQEPGVGETQYF. CDR3 DNA sequence: TGCGCCAGCAGCCAAGAGCCAGGGGTCGGGGAGACCCAGTACTTC.